The table lists the clone carrying this T cell receptor beta chain with many counts. The antigen is unknown. A sample-barcoded 5' primer and a J-beta primer mix were used in a second PCR of roughly 6 to 11 cycles. Unique molecular identifiers of 12 random nucleotides labeled each cDNA. TCRdb processed the 5' RACE reads anew with MiXCR; each CDR3 protein has one entry. The table lists 1.5 million to 2 million distinct CDR3 sequences, 34% of them singletons. Isolated per sample were at least 7 million PBMCs. The data were taken from a study of blood T cells in healthy people across ages. Germline CDR1 is SQVTM and CDR2 is ANQGSEA. The length of the CDR3 is 14 residues. The J segment lost 6 bases and the V segment lost 7 bases, leaving 7 bases of the junction unmatched. Study-wide points: Lack of knowledge of donor CMV status possibly confounded expanded clonotype changes.

Sequenced input: blood. This receptor was taken from a woman between 25 and 40 years old in good health. V is TRBV29-1 and J is TRBJ2-1, with 12 bases fitting TRBD2. Written as DNA, the CDR3 is TGCAGCGAGTTACTAGCGGGAGGTAGCAATGAGCAGTTCTTC. Translating it yields CSELLAGGSNEQFF.